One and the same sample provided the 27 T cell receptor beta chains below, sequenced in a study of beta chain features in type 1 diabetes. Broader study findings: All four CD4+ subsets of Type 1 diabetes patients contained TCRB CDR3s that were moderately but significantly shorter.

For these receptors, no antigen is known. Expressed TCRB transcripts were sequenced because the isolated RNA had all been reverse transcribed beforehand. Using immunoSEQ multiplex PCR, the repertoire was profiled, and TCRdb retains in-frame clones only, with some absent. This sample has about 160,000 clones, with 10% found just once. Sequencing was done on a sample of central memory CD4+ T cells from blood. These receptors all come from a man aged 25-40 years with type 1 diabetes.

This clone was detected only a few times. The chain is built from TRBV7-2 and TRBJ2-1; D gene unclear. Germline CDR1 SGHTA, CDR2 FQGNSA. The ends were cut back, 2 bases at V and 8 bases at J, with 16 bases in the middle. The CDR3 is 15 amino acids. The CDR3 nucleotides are TGTGCCAGCAGCTTACGGTGGAATCGGGTGCATGAGCAGTTCTTC. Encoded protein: CASSLRWNRVHEQFF.

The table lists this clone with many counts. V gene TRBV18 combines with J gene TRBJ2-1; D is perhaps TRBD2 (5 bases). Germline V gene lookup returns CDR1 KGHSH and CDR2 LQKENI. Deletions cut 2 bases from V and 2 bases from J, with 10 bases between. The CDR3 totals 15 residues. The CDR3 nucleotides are TGTGCCAGCTCACCAGCGGACTCACCCTACAATGAGCAGTTCTTC. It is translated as CASSPADSPYNEQFF.

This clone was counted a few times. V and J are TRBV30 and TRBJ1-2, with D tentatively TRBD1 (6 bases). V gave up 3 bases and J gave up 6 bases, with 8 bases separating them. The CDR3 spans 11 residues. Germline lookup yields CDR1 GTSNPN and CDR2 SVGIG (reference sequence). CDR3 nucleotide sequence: TGTGCCTGGAGCAGGGGTAATGGCTACACCTTC. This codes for CAWSRGNGYTF.

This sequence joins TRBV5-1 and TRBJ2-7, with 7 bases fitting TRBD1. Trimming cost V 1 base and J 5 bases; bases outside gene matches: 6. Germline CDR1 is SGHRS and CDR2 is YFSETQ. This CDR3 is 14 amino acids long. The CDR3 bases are TGCGCCAGCAGCTTGCGGGACAGAGGACACGAGCAGTACTTC. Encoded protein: CASSLRDRGHEQYF.

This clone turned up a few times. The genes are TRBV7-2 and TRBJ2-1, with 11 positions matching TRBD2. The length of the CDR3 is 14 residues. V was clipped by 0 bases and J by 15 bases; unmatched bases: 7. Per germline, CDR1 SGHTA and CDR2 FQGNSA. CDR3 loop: CASSLATSSGGPFF. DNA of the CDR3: TGTGCCAGCAGCTTAGCGACCTCTAGCGGGGGGCCGTTCTTC.

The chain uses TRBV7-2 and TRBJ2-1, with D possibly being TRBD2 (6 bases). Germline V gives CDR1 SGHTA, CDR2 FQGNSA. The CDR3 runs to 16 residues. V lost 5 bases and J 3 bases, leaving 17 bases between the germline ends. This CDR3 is CASSSRPYGSYNEQFF. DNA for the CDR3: TGTGCCAGCAGCAGTCGCCCTTACGGGAGCTACAATGAGCAGTTCTTC.

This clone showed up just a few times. This CDR3 is CASSLSWEAYEQYF. The DNA for the CDR3 is TGTGCCAGCAGCCTCAGCTGGGAGGCCTACGAGCAGTACTTC. This chain uses TRBV28 with TRBJ2-7; weak D call: TRBD2 (6 bases). The CDR3 runs 14 residues. V shed 6 bases and J shed 2 bases, with 14 bases lying between them. The germline CDR1 and CDR2 sequences are MDHEN and SYDVKM.

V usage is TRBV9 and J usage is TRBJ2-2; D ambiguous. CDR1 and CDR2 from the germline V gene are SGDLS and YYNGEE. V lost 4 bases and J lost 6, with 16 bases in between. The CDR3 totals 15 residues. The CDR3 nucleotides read TGTGCCAGCAGCCTATCCGACTCTCCCGCCGGGGAGCTGTTTTTT. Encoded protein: CASSLSDSPAGELFF. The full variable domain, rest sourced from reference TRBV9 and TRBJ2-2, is DSGVTQTPKHLITATGQRVTLRCSPRSGDLSVYWYQQSLDQGLQFLIQYYNGEERAKGNILERFSAQQFPDLHSELNLSSLELGDSALYFCASSLSDSPAGELFFGEGSRLTVL.

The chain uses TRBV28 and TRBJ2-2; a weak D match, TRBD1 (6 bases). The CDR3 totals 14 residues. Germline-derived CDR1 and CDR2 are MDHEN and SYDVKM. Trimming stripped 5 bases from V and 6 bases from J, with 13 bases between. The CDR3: CASSQYREPGELFF. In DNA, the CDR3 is TGTGCCAGCAGTCAATACAGGGAGCCCGGGGAGCTGTTTTTT.

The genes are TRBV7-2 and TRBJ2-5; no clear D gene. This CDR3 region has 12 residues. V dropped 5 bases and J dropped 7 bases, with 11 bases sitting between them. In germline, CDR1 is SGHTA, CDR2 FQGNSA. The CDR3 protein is CASSADKVTQYF. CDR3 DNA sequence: TGTGCCAGCAGCGCGGATAAAGTGACCCAGTACTTC.

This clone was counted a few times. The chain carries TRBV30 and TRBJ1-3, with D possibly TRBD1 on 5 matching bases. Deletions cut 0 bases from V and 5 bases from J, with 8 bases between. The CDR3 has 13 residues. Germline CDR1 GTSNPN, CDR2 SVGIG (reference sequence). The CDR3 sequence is CAWSVGARNTIYF. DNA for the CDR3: TGTGCCTGGAGTGTTGGGGCTCGAAACACCATATATTTT.

The CDR3 DNA sequence: TGTGCCAGCAGCTCTAACAGGACAGGGGATCAGCCCCAGCATTTT. Residues: CASSSNRTGDQPQHF. The chain links TRBV5-4 to TRBJ1-5; 9 bases are shared with TRBD1. From germline, CDR1 is SGHNT and CDR2 YYREEE (reference sequence). The CDR3 extends over 15 amino acids. The trim removed 3 bases at V and 5 bases at J, leaving 6 bases unmatched. The full variable domain, rest sourced from reference TRBV5-4 and TRBJ1-5, is ETGVTQSPTHLIKTRGQQVTLRCSSQSGHNTVSWYQQALGQGPQFIFQYYREEENGRGNFPPRFSGLQFPNYSSELNVNALELDDSALYLCASSSNRTGDQPQHFGDGTRLSIL.

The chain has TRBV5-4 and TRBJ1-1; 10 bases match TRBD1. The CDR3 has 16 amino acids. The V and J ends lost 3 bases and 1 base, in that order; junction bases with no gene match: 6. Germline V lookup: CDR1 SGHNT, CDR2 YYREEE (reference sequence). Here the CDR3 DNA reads TGTGCCAGCAGCTCGCGGACAGGGGGGGGGAACACTGAAGCTTTCTTT. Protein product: CASSSRTGGGNTEAFF.

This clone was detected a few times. Here the CDR3 reads CASSESNTGELFF. CDR3 nucleotides: TGTGCCAGCAGTGAGTCGAACACCGGGGAGCTGTTTTTT. This chain uses TRBV28 with TRBJ2-2, with D hard to call. Germline V gene sequence: CDR1 MDHEN, CDR2 SYDVKM. This CDR3 has 13 residues. V was shortened by 5 bases and J by 0 bases, with 4 bases between the two germline ends.

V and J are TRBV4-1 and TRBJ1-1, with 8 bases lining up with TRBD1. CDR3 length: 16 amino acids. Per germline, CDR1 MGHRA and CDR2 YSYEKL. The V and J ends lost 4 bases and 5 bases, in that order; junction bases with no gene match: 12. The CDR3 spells CASSPPPGQGGTEAFF. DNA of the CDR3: TGCGCCAGCAGCCCCCCGCCTGGACAGGGCGGAACTGAAGCTTTCTTT.

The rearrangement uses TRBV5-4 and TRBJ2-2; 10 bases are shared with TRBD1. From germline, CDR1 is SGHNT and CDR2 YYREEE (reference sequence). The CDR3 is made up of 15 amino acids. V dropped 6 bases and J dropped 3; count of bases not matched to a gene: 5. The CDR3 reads CASTTGGGHTGELFF. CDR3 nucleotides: TGTGCCAGCACGACAGGGGGCGGTCACACCGGGGAGCTGTTTTTT. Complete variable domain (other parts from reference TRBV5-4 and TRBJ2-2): ETGVTQSPTHLIKTRGQQVTLRCSSQSGHNTVSWYQQALGQGPQFIFQYYREEENGRGNFPPRFSGLQFPNYSSELNVNALELDDSALYLCASTTGGGHTGELFFGEGSRLTVL.

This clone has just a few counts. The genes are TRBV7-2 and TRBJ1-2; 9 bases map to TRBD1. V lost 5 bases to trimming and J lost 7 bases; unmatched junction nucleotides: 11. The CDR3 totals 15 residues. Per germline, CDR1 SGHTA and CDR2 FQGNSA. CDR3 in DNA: TGTGCCAGCAGCCCCACCTCGGGACAGGGTTTTGGCTACACCTTC. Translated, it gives CASSPTSGQGFGYTF.

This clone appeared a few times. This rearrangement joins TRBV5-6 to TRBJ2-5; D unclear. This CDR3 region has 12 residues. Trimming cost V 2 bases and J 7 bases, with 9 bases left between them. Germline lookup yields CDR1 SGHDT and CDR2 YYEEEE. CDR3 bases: TGTGCCAGCAGCTTTCTCCTCGGGACCCAGTACTTC. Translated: CASSFLLGTQYF. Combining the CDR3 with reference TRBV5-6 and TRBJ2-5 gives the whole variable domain DAGVTQSPTHLIKTRGQQVTLRCSPKSGHDTVSWYQQALGQGPQFIFQYYEEEERQRGNFPDRFSGHQFPNYSSELNVNALLLGDSALYLCASSFLLGTQYFGPGTRLLVL.

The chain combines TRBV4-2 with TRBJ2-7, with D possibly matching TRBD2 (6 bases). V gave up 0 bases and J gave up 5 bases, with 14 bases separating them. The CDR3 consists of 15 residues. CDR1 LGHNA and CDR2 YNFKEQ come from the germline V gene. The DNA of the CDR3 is TGTGCCAGCAGCCAAGATGAACTAGCTAGTAACGAGCAGTACTTC. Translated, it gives CASSQDELASNEQYF.

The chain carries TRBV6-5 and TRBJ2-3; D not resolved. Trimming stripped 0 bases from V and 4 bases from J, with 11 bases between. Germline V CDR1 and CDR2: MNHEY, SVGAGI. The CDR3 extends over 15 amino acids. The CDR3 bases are TGTGCCAGCAGTTACTCCCTTACCGGTCCAGATACGCAGTATTTT. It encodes CASSYSLTGPDTQYF.

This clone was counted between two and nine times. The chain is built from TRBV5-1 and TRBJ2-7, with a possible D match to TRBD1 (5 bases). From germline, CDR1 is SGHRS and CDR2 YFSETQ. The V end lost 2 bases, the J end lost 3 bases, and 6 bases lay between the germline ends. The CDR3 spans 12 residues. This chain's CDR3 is CASSFQGYEQYF. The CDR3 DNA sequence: TGCGCCAGCAGCTTCCAGGGCTACGAGCAGTACTTC.

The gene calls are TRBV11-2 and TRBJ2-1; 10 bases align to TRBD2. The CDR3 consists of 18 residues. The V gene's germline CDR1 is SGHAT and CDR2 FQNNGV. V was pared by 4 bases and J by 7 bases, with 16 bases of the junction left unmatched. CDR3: CASSSPRGGLAFRNEQFF. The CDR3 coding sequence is TGTGCCAGCAGCTCCCCACGCGGGGGACTAGCGTTTAGGAATGAGCAGTTCTTC.

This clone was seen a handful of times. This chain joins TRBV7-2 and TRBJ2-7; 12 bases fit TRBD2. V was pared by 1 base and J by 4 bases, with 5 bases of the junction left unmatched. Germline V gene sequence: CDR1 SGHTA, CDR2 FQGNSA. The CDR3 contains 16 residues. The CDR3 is CASSLGSSGRDYEQYF. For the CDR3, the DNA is TGTGCCAGCAGCTTAGGTTCTAGCGGGAGGGATTACGAGCAGTACTTC.

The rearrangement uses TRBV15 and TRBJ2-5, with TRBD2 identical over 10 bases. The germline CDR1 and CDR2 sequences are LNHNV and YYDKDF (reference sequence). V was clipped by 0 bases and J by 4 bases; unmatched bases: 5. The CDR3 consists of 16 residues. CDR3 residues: CATSRELAGLRETQYF. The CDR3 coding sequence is TGTGCCACCAGCAGAGAACTAGCGGGACTTCGAGAGACCCAGTACTTC.

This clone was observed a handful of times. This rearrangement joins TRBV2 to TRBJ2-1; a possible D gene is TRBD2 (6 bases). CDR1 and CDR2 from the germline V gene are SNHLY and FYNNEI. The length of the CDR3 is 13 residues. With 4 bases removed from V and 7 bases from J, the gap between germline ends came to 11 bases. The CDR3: CASSVLEGNEQFF. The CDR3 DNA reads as TGTGCCAGCAGTGTATTGGAGGGGAATGAGCAGTTCTTC.

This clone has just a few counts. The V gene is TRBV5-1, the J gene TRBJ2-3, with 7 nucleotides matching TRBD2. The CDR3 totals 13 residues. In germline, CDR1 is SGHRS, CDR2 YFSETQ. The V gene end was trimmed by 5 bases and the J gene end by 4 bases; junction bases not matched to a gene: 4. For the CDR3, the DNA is TGCGCCAGCAGGGGGGGGAACGCAGATACGCAGTATTTT. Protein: CASRGGNADTQYF.

The chain's CDR3 is CASSVQWDSSGNTIYF. In nucleotides, the CDR3 is TGTGCCAGCAGCGTCCAGTGGGACAGCTCTGGAAACACCATATATTTT. This sequence joins TRBV21-1 and TRBJ1-3; the D segment call TRBD1 is taken from the table without a DNA check. TRBV21-1 is classified as a pseudogene. The CDR3 covers 16 residues.